This section outlines one T cell receptor beta chain sequence together with its context. Its specificity is not known. The data were taken from a study of T cells in Graves' hyperthyroidism and ophthalmopathy. Across the whole study: At the time of initial diagnosis and before any treatment, peripheral blood was collected. Study observations and caveats: Stable hyperthyroidism and ophthalmopathy were separated using 13 V-J signatures.

Across 18 months, stable Graves' hyperthyroidism was marked by no progression to ophthalmopathy. There were TCR beta CDR3 regions amplified from RNA transcripts. The HTBI primer set drove a first-round RT-PCR of the TCR CDR3. A single record per CDR3 protein comes from TCRdb applying MiXCR to the multiplex PCR reads. The sample has approximately 370,000 distinct CDR3 sequences; 14% to 15% are singletons. The sequence derives from a woman younger than 45 with Graves' hyperthyroidism. The sequenced material came from blood.

In nucleotides, the CDR3 is TGTGCCAGCAGTCGGACAGTTAATGAAAAACTGTTTTTT. Translating it yields CASSRTVNEKLFF. The chain uses TRBV28 and TRBJ1-4, with D possibly matching TRBD1 (6 bases). Germline CDR1 is MDHEN and CDR2 is SYDVKM. The CDR3 runs to 13 residues. V was shortened by 5 bases and J by 4 bases, with 8 bases between the two germline ends. The whole variable domain, filled in from reference TRBV28 and TRBJ1-4, reads DVKVTQSSRYLVKRTGEKVFLECVQDMDHENMFWYRQDPGLGLRLIYFSYDVKMKEKGDIPEGYSVSREKKERFSLILESASTNQTSMYLCASSRTVNEKLFFGSGTQLSVL.